This paragraph reports one T cell receptor (beta chain). The source of the sample is a study of long-term antiretroviral therapy in people with HIV. Per germline, CDR1 KGHSH and CDR2 LQKENI. V was trimmed by 6 bases and J by 2 bases, leaving 11 bases between them. The CDR3 is made up of 14 amino acids. Researchers report immunoSEQ v3.0 was run at survey level. The target of sequencing was about 35,000-50,000 T-cell genomes per sample. This table comes from immunoSEQ multiplex PCR, and its TCRdb copy is limited to in-frame clones, with some not included. This table has more than 20,000 clones, roughly 86% appearing once.

V usage is TRBV18 and J usage is TRBJ1-3; possible D gene TRBD1, 5 bases. This TCR was recovered from a man in his forties with HIV. The material was unsorted PBMCs, obtained approximately 2.6 years after starting antiretroviral therapy. CDR3 DNA sequence: TGTGCCAGCTCTGGGACTCCCACTGGAAACACCATATATTTT. It yields the protein CASSGTPTGNTIYF.